This T cell receptor (beta chain) was observed in a study of T-cell reconstitution after alpha-beta-depleted transplantation in children. Notes on the study in general: Recipient T cells and thymic progenitors that survived were the source of the high TCRbeta diversity seen at day 60 in some patients. Hyperexpanded clones declined; after one year, newly produced T cells mostly supplied diversity. Expanded graft clones, several hundred of them, were reportedly the source of alpha-beta T cells about two months after transplant.

Construction of the TCRbeta library involved unique molecular identifiers. TCRdb itself ran the PCR reads through MiXCR, one entry per CDR3 protein. The data hold some 300,000 distinct CDR3 sequences, with almost 8% observed a single time. This clonotype came up many times. No antigen is known for it. The CDR3 spans 10 residues. The V gene lost 3 bases and the J gene lost 7 bases, with 4 bases spanning the gap. CDR1 is SNHLY and CDR2 is FYNNEI in the germline V gene. The gene calls are TRBV2 and TRBJ2-7; no clear D. This clonotype was obtained from a female patient younger than 10 who had a stem cell transplant for Fanconi anemia, so the T cells may come from the graft donor. The source was peripheral blood, collected 360 days after TCRalphabeta/CD19-depleted stem cell transplant. For the CDR3, the DNA is TGTGCCAGCAGTGAGTATGAGCAGTACTTC. Its translation is CASSEYEQYF. Filled out from reference TRBV2 and TRBJ2-7, the complete variable domain reads EPEVTQTPSHQVTQMGQEVILRCVPISNHLYFYWYRQILGQKVEFLVSFYNNEISEKSEIFDDQFSVERPDGSNFTLKIRSTKLEDSAMYFCASSEYEQYFGPGTRLTVT.